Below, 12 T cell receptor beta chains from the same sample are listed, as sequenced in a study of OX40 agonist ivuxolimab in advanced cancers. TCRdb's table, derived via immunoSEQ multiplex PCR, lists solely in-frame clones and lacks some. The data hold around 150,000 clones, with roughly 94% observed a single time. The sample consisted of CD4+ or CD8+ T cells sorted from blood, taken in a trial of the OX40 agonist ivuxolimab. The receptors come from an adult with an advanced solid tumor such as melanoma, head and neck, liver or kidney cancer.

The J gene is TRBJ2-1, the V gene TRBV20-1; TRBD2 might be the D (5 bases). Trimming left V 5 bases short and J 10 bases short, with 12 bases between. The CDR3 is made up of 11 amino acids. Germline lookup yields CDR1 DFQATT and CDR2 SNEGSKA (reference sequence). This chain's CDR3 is CSADTGNEQFF. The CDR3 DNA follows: TGCAGTGCTGACACCGGGAACGAGCAGTTCTTC.

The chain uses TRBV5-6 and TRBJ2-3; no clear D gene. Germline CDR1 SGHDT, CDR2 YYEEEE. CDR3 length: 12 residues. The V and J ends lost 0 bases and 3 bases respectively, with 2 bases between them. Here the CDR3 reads CASSLETDTQYF. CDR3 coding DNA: TGTGCCAGCAGCTTGGAGACAGATACGCAGTATTTT.

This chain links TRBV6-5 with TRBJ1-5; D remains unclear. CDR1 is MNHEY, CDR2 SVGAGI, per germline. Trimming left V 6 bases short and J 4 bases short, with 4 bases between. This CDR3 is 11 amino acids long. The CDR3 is CASRRNQPQHF. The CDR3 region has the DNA TGTGCCAGCAGGAGGAATCAGCCCCAGCATTTT.

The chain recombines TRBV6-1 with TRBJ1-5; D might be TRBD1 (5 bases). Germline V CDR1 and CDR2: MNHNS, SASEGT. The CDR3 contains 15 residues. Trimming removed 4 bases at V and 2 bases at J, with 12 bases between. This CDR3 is CASSGVGEGNQPQHF. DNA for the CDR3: TGTGCCAGCAGTGGAGTGGGGGAGGGCAATCAGCCCCAGCATTTT.

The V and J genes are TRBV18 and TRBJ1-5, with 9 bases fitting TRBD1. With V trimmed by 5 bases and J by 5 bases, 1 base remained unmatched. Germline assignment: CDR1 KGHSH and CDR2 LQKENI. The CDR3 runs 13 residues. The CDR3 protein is CASSGDRDQPQHF. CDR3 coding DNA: TGTGCCAGCTCAGGGGACAGGGATCAGCCCCAGCATTTT.

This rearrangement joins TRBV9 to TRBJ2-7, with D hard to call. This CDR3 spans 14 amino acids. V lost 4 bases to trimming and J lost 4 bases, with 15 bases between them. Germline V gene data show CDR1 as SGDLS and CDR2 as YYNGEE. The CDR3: CASSPGLSTYEQYF. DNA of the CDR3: TGTGCCAGCAGCCCCGGCCTTTCCACTTACGAGCAGTACTTC.

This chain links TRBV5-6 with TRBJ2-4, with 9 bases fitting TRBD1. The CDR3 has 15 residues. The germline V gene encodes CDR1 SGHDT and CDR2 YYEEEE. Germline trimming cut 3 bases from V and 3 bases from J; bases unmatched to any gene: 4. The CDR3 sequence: CASSWGQGNKNIQYF. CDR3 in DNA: TGTGCCAGCAGCTGGGGACAGGGAAACAAAAACATTCAGTACTTC. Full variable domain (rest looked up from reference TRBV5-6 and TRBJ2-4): DAGVTQSPTHLIKTRGQQVTLRCSPKSGHDTVSWYQQALGQGPQFIFQYYEEEERQRGNFPDRFSGHQFPNYSSELNVNALLLGDSALYLCASSWGQGNKNIQYFGAGTRLSVL.

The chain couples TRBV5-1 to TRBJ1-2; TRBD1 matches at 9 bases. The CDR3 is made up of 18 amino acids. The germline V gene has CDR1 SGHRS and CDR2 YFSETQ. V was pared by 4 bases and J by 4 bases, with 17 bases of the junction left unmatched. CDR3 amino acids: CASSPGQGANPPPYGYTF. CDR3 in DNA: TGCGCCAGCAGCCCGGGACAGGGAGCGAACCCTCCCCCCTATGGCTACACCTTC.

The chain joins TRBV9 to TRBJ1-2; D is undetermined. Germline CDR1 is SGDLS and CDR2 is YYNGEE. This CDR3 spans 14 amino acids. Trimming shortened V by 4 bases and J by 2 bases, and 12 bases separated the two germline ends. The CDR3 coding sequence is TGTGCCAGCAGCCCAGACACGAACAACTATGGCTACACCTTC. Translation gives CASSPDTNNYGYTF.

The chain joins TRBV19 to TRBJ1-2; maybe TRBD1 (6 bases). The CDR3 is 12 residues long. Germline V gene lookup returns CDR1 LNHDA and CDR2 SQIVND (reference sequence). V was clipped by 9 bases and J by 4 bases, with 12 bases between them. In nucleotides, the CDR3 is TGTGCCAGCCGGACAGAACTCTATGGCTACACCTTC. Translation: CASRTELYGYTF.

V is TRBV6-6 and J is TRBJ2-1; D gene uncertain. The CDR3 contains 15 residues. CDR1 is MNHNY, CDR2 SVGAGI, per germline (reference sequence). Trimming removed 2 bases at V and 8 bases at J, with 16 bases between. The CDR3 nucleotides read TGTGCCAGCAGTTACCCCCCAGCCCATACGGATGAGCAGTTCTTC. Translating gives CASSYPPAHTDEQFF.

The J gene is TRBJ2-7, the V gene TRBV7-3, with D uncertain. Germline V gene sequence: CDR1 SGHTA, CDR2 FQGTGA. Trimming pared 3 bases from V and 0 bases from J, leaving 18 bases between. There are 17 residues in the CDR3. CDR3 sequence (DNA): TGTGCCAGCAGCTTGGTGGGCCTCCCGGGCACCTCCTACGAGCAGTACTTC. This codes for CASSLVGLPGTSYEQYF.